The 17 T cell receptor beta chains reported below all come from one sample, sequenced in a study of technical replicates of blood from a few donors. Some clones are missing from TCRdb's copy, which holds only in-frame ones; the method was immunoSEQ multiplex PCR. The sample has more than 65,000 clones, 85% to 95% seen once; the top ten hold less than 0.4%. Sequenced input: T cells isolated from PBMCs. These receptor sequences come from a human donor in good health.

The chain uses TRBV18 and TRBJ2-1, with 7 bases lining up with TRBD2. With 2 bases clipped from V and 3 bases from J, the junction kept 4 bases outside the gene matches. This CDR3 is built from 15 residues. Germline assignment: CDR1 KGHSH and CDR2 LQKENI. The CDR3 here is CASSPSGTYYNEQFF. Written as DNA, the CDR3 is TGTGCCAGCTCACCAAGCGGGACCTACTACAATGAGCAGTTCTTC. Using reference TRBV18 and TRBJ2-1 for the parts outside the CDR3, the full variable domain is NAGVMQNPRHLVRRRGQEARLRCSPMKGHSHVYWYRQLPEEGLKFMVYLQKENIIDESGMPKERFSAEFPKEGPSILRIQQVVRGDSAAYFCASSPSGTYYNEQFFGPGTRLTVL.

This clone showed up just once. For the CDR3, the DNA is TGTGCCAGCAGTTTATCTACAGGGGGAGGGTTCACTGAAGCTTTCTTT. Residues: CASSLSTGGGFTEAFF. The J gene is TRBJ1-1, the V gene TRBV28, with 8 bases identical to TRBD1. CDR3 size: 16 residues. The germline CDR1 and CDR2 sequences are MDHEN and SYDVKM. V lost 1 base, J lost 4 bases, and 8 bases stayed unmatched.

This clone appeared once. The chain has TRBV10-3 and TRBJ2-1, with D perhaps matching TRBD1 (5 bases). V gave up 5 bases and J gave up 0 bases, with 11 bases separating them. Germline CDR1 and CDR2: ENHRY and SYGVKD. This CDR3 has 15 residues. The CDR3 coding sequence is TGTGCCATCAGTCATGACAGAAGCTCCTACAATGAGCAGTTCTTC. Residues: CAISHDRSSYNEQFF.

V and J are TRBV5-1 and TRBJ2-7; 12 bases are a match to TRBD2. Germline assignment: CDR1 SGHRS and CDR2 YFSETQ. CDR3 length: 15 amino acids. Losses at the gene ends were 3 bases for V and 3 bases for J; bases not matched to a gene: 4. The CDR3 DNA is TGCGCCAGCAGCTCCCCGACTAGCGGGAGCTACGAGCAGTACTTC. Translated, it gives CASSSPTSGSYEQYF.

The chain links TRBV4-1 to TRBJ2-5, with D possibly matching TRBD1 (8 bases). Germline V gene sequence: CDR1 MGHRA, CDR2 YSYEKL. V lost 2 bases and J lost 5, with 15 bases in between. The CDR3 is 15 residues long. The CDR3 here is CASSQPGQGGETQYF. CDR3 coding DNA: TGCGCCAGCAGCCAACCCGGACAGGGAGGGGAGACCCAGTACTTC.

This chain joins TRBV28 and TRBJ2-1; 8 bases align to TRBD2. Per the germline V gene, CDR1 is MDHEN and CDR2 is SYDVKM. The CDR3 spans 15 residues. The J segment lost 7 bases and the V segment lost 3 bases, leaving 8 bases of the junction unmatched. CDR3 nucleotides: TGTGCCAGCAGTTTTGCGGGGGGCGGTAGTAATGAGCAGTTCTTC. Translating it yields CASSFAGGGSNEQFF.

The J gene is TRBJ2-3, the V gene TRBV29-1; 10 bases match TRBD2. Germline-derived CDR1 and CDR2 are SQVTM and ANQGSEA. With 5 bases clipped from V and 5 bases from J, the junction kept 7 bases outside the gene matches. The CDR3 totals 14 residues. The DNA of the CDR3 is TGCAGCGTTTACCTAGCGGGAGATGTAGATACGCAGTATTTT. This codes for CSVYLAGDVDTQYF.

The J gene is TRBJ2-3, the V gene TRBV19; 8 bases fit TRBD1. The CDR3 covers 16 residues. V lost 5 bases to trimming and J lost 2 bases; unmatched junction nucleotides: 9. Germline V gene lookup returns CDR1 LNHDA and CDR2 SQIVND (reference sequence). The CDR3 spells CASSRQGADTTDTQYF. CDR3 in DNA: TGTGCCAGTAGTCGTCAGGGGGCGGATACCACAGATACGCAGTATTTT.

This clone is a singleton in its sample. The chain is built from TRBV13 and TRBJ2-1; D might be TRBD2 (6 bases). CDR1 and CDR2 from the germline V gene are PRHDT and FYEKMQ (reference sequence). Trimming took off 1 base at V and 8 bases at J, with 18 bases between the two ends. The CDR3 is 16 residues long. The CDR3 reads CASSLVGGPWGDEQFF. CDR3 bases: TGTGCCAGCAGCTTAGTCGGCGGTCCATGGGGGGATGAGCAGTTCTTC.

The chain carries TRBV29-1 and TRBJ2-2, with no clear D. Per germline, CDR1 SQVTM and CDR2 ANQGSEA. This CDR3 spans 14 amino acids. Trimming left V 6 bases short and J 2 bases short, with 13 bases between. For the CDR3, the DNA is TGCAGCGTCCGGCCAGGTGGAAACACCGGGGAGCTGTTTTTT. Encoded protein: CSVRPGGNTGELFF.

This clone was recorded only once. The chain is built from TRBV30 and TRBJ1-2, with D unresolved. Germline CDR1 GTSNPN, CDR2 SVGIG (reference sequence). The V end lost 1 base, the J end lost 4 bases, and 4 bases lay between the germline ends. The CDR3 has 11 residues. CDR3 sequence (DNA): TGTGCCTGGAGTGGACTCTATGGCTACACCTTC. It encodes CAWSGLYGYTF.

In this sample, this clone turned up once. The J gene is TRBJ1-5, the V gene TRBV7-9; D perhaps matches TRBD1 (6 bases). Trimming removed 1 base at V and 4 bases at J, with 11 bases between. Germline CDR1 is SEHNR and CDR2 is FQNEAQ (reference sequence). This CDR3 is built from 15 residues. CDR3 nucleotide sequence: TGTGCCAGCAGCTTAGAGGGGACAAGAAATCAGCCCCAGCATTTT. Translation: CASSLEGTRNQPQHF.

The chain carries TRBV18 and TRBJ2-1, with D unresolved. Trimming cost V 6 bases and J 10 bases, with 13 bases left between them. Looked up from germline, CDR1 is KGHSH and CDR2 is LQKENI. This CDR3 has 12 residues. CDR3 in amino acids: CASSRIREEQFF. CDR3 coding DNA: TGTGCCAGCTCCCGAATCCGAGAGGAGCAGTTCTTC. Full variable domain (outside the CDR3, taken from reference TRBV18 and TRBJ2-1): NAGVMQNPRHLVRRRGQEARLRCSPMKGHSHVYWYRQLPEEGLKFMVYLQKENIIDESGMPKERFSAEFPKEGPSILRIQQVVRGDSAAYFCASSRIREEQFFGPGTRLTVL.

This chain links TRBV28 with TRBJ2-3, with D tentatively TRBD2 (7 bases). Per the germline V gene, CDR1 is MDHEN and CDR2 is SYDVKM. Trimming took 7 bases from V and 4 from J, leaving 12 bases between them. The CDR3 has 13 amino acids. The chain's CDR3 is CASKGGVADTQYF. CDR3 coding DNA: TGTGCCAGCAAAGGGGGGGTGGCAGATACGCAGTATTTT.

The CDR3 nucleotides read TGTGCCAGCAGTTACTGGGGACAGGGAGGGAACGAGCAGTACTTC. Translation gives CASSYWGQGGNEQYF. The J gene is TRBJ2-7, the V gene TRBV6-6; 9 bases are shared with TRBD1. V shed 1 base, J shed 5 bases, and the junction held 6 bases outside the gene matches. The CDR3 is 15 amino acids. The germline gives CDR1 MNHNY, CDR2 SVGAGI (reference sequence).

The DNA of the CDR3 is TGTGCCAGCAGTTACGGGACAAGCCCCCCCGGGGAGCTGTTTTTT. Translated, it gives CASSYGTSPPGELFF. The rearrangement joins TRBV6-5 to TRBJ2-2; D possibly corresponds to TRBD1 (6 bases). CDR3 length: 15 amino acids. From germline, CDR1 is MNHEY and CDR2 SVGAGI. Deletions cut 2 bases from V and 6 bases from J, with 13 bases between.

The chain combines TRBV7-9 with TRBJ2-5; 8 nucleotides line up with TRBD1. Germline V gene lookup returns CDR1 SEHNR and CDR2 FQNEAQ (reference sequence). The CDR3 sequence is 14 residues long. With 5 bases clipped from V and 4 bases from J, the junction kept 6 bases outside the gene matches. The CDR3 loop is CASSPTGGVETQYF. As DNA, the CDR3 is TGTGCCAGCAGCCCCACAGGGGGAGTAGAGACCCAGTACTTC. The full variable domain, in which reference TRBV7-9 and TRBJ2-5 provide the parts outside the CDR3, is DTGVSQNPRHKITKRGQNVTFRCDPISEHNRLYWYRQTLGQGPEFLTYFQNEAQLEKSRLLSDRFSAERPKGSFSTLEIQRTEQGDSAMYLCASSPTGGVETQYFGPGTRLLVL.